One and the same sample provided the 29 T cell receptor beta chains below, sequenced in a study of blood T cells in healthy people across ages. A second PCR of about 6 to 12 cycles used a sample-barcoded 5' primer and a J-beta primer mix. One entry per CDR3 protein, called by TCRdb with MiXCR from the 5' RACE reads. The sample lists hundreds of thousands of distinct CDR3 sequences; 29% were seen once. The sample was blood. These receptors were collected from a woman older than 75 in good health.

Many counts were recorded for this clonotype. The rearrangement joins TRBV12-3 or TRBV12-4 to TRBJ2-1; no definite D call. The CDR3 runs to 12 residues. With 3 bases removed from V and 12 bases from J, the gap between germline ends came to 12 bases. This CDR3 is CASSFVGLLQFF. The CDR3 DNA is TGTGCCAGCAGTTTCGTGGGGTTGTTGCAGTTCTTC.

Concerning this clonotype: A much larger clone differs from this one at a single base, so this may be a read error. This chain links TRBV6-2 or TRBV6-3 with TRBJ2-4; D is perhaps TRBD2 (5 bases). The CDR3 consists of 16 residues. Germline CDR1 reads MNHEY; CDR2 reads SVGEGT. The CDR3: CASSPPDQLAKNIRYF. As DNA, the CDR3 is TGTGCCAGCAGTCCGCCTGATCAGCTAGCCAAAAACATTCGGTACTTC.

This clonotype was recorded many times. The chain employs TRBV5-1 and TRBJ2-3; D ambiguous. The CDR3 is made up of 16 amino acids. The germline gives CDR1 SGHRS, CDR2 YFSETQ. The V end was cut by 0 bases, the J end by 2 bases, with 13 bases between. For the CDR3, the DNA is TGCGCCAGCAGCTTGGAGATCTCCTCTTTCACAGATACGCAGTATTTT. Its protein is CASSLEISSFTDTQYF.

This sequence joins TRBV7-2 and TRBJ2-5, with no clear D. Germline V lookup: CDR1 SGHTA, CDR2 FQGNSA. This CDR3 is 13 amino acids long. The ends were cut back, 5 bases at V and 11 bases at J, with 18 bases in the middle. The CDR3 region is CASSLRVYNEQYF. The CDR3 region has the DNA TGTGCCAGCAGCCTGAGAGTATACAATGAGCAGTACTTC.

This clonotype was seen repeatedly, ten times or more. The chain uses TRBV20-1 and TRBJ1-2; D possibly corresponds to TRBD1 (5 bases). The germline V and J ends were trimmed by 3 bases and 6 bases, with 17 bases remaining between them. The CDR3 length is 14 residues. Per germline, CDR1 DFQATT and CDR2 SNEGSKA (reference sequence). The CDR3 DNA is TGCAGTGCTAGCGACAGAGGAAATGCACATGGCTACACCTTC. Translation: CSASDRGNAHGYTF.

This clonotype appeared many times. The chain links TRBV5-1 to TRBJ2-6, with TRBD2 matching over 7 bases. The CDR3 runs to 17 residues. J lost 0 bases, V lost 1 base, and 4 bases had no gene match. In germline, CDR1 is SGHRS, CDR2 YFSETQ. The CDR3 region has the DNA TGCGCCAGCAGCTTGTTGGGGGGGAGCTCTGGGGCCAACGTCCTGACTTTC. Translation gives CASSLLGGSSGANVLTF.

Comment on this clonotype: Just one base apart from a much larger clone, this may be a read error. The genes are TRBV6-5 and TRBJ1-4; D perhaps matches TRBD1 (6 bases). Germline CDR1 is MNHEY and CDR2 is SVGAGI. V was pared by 6 bases and J by 1 base, with 9 bases between. This CDR3 has 14 amino acids. The CDR3 is CASRVGGTNEKLFF. The CDR3 DNA reads TGTGCCAGCAGGGTAGGGGGAACTAATGAAAAACTGTTTTTT.

About this clonotype: This may be a read error: a much more frequent sequence differs by one nucleotide. The chain links TRBV9 to TRBJ1-2; D is ambiguous. Germline-derived CDR1 and CDR2 are SGDLS and YYNGEE. Trimming pared 6 bases from V and 2 bases from J, leaving 11 bases between. This CDR3 region has 13 residues. The CDR3 bases are TGTGCCAGCAACCCCGAGACAAACTATGGCTACACCTTC. This codes for CASNPETNYGYTF.

The rearrangement links TRBV20-1 to TRBJ1-6, with TRBD1 identical over 12 bases. The CDR3 covers 15 residues. CDR1 is DFQATT, CDR2 SNEGSKA, per germline (reference sequence). V lost 4 bases to trimming and J lost 7 bases; unmatched junction nucleotides: 5. The CDR3 DNA reads as TGCAGTGCTAAGGGGACAGGGGGCGCGAATTCACCCCTCCACTTT. Translation: CSAKGTGGANSPLHF.

A few counts support this clonotype. The J gene is TRBJ1-2, the V gene TRBV7-9, with 7 nucleotides matching TRBD1. The length of the CDR3 is 15 residues. With V trimmed by 5 bases and J by 4 bases, 10 bases remained unmatched. The V gene's germline CDR1 is SEHNR and CDR2 FQNEAQ (reference sequence). CDR3 amino acids: CASSPGPGQFYGYTF. The CDR3 DNA follows: TGTGCCAGCAGCCCCGGCCCGGGACAGTTCTATGGCTACACCTTC.

This clonotype was counted a few times. One base away lies a much larger clone, so this may be a sequencing read error. The CDR3 nucleotides read TGTACCAGCAGTAGGACAGGGAACTACGAGCAGTACTTC. Translation: CTSSRTGNYEQYF. The V call is TRBV6-2 or TRBV6-3, the J call TRBJ2-7, with 8 bases matching TRBD1. Germline V lookup: CDR1 MNHEY, CDR2 SVGEGT. This CDR3 has 13 amino acids.

This clonotype occurred many times. The chain combines TRBV11-2 with TRBJ2-1; weak D call: TRBD1 (6 bases). V lost 4 bases, J lost 8 bases, and 9 bases lay in between. Germline V gene data show CDR1 as SGHAT and CDR2 as FQNNGV. The CDR3 extends over 12 amino acids. The CDR3, as DNA: TGTGCCAGCAGCTATACAGGGTATGAGCAGTTCTTC. It specifies CASSYTGYEQFF.

At least ten counts were recorded for this clonotype. The CDR3 nucleotides are TGCAGTGCCACCCGGGTGCCTGCAAGAGGCTACGAGCAGTACTTC. Residues: CSATRVPARGYEQYF. This chain joins TRBV20-1 and TRBJ2-7; no clear D. This CDR3 is 15 amino acids long. V was pared by 6 bases and J by 3 bases, with 21 bases between. The V gene's germline CDR1 is DFQATT and CDR2 SNEGSKA (reference sequence).

This rearrangement joins TRBV7-8 to TRBJ2-3; D might be TRBD2 (6 bases). CDR3 length equals 16 residues. Deletions cut 2 bases from V and 4 bases from J, with 16 bases between. Germline values: CDR1 SGHVS, CDR2 FQNEAQ. This CDR3 is CASSLRRVWGSDTQYF. As DNA, the CDR3 is TGTGCCAGCAGCTTACGGAGGGTTTGGGGTTCAGATACGCAGTATTTT.

This clonotype came up a few times. V is TRBV7-6 and J is TRBJ2-7; D possibly matches TRBD1 or TRBD2 (5 bases each). The J call may be faulty, since TRBJ2-5 better matches the DNA end. The CDR3 runs 15 residues. Germline values: CDR1 SGHVS, CDR2 FNYEAQ. CDR3 coding DNA: TGTGCCAGCAGCTTACGGGTCGGGGCCAAAGAGACCCAGTACTTC. The encoded protein is CASSLRVGAKETQYF.

This clonotype was seen ten or more times. V gene TRBV7-2 combines with J gene TRBJ2-1; D possibly corresponds to TRBD1 (6 bases). Germline V gives CDR1 SGHTA, CDR2 FQGNSA. The CDR3 consists of 14 residues. Trimming removed 3 bases at V and 8 bases at J, with 14 bases between. Here the CDR3 reads CASSLGAGIHEQFF. CDR3 DNA sequence: TGTGCCAGCAGCTTGGGGGCTGGAATCCATGAGCAGTTCTTC.

In its sample, this clonotype was seen a few times. This rearrangement joins TRBV7-9 to TRBJ1-4, with TRBD1 as a possible D gene (6 bases). Germline values: CDR1 SEHNR, CDR2 FQNEAQ (reference sequence). CDR3 length equals 15 residues. V was clipped by 3 bases and J by 7 bases, with 15 bases between them. The CDR3 DNA reads TGTGCCAGCAGCTTGGCAGCGGGGGCTGGTGAAAAACTGTTTTTT. As protein: CASSLAAGAGEKLFF.

The V call is TRBV10-3, the J call TRBJ2-7; 7 bases fit TRBD2. J lost 2 bases, V lost 3 bases, and 7 bases had no gene match. CDR3 length: 15 amino acids. The germline gives CDR1 ENHRY, CDR2 SYGVKD. CDR3 amino acids: CAISDPTSSAYEQYF. DNA for the CDR3: TGTGCCATCAGTGACCCGACTAGCTCCGCCTACGAGCAGTACTTC.

The chain links TRBV7-2 to TRBJ2-7, with 9 nucleotides matching TRBD2. The V gene's germline CDR1 is SGHTA and CDR2 FQGNSA. CDR3 size: 18 residues. V was pared by 1 base and J by 2 bases, with 12 bases of the junction left unmatched. The CDR3 coding sequence is TGTGCCAGCAGCTTAGGGGGTCCTAGCGGGGCCACCCCCTACGAGCAGTACTTC. Its translation is CASSLGGPSGATPYEQYF.

This clonotype has only a few counts. The chain employs TRBV2 and TRBJ1-1; maybe TRBD1 (6 bases). Deletions cut 1 base from V and 1 base from J, with 16 bases between. Germline-derived CDR1 and CDR2 are SNHLY and FYNNEI. This CDR3 comprises 17 residues. The CDR3 DNA is TGTGCCAGCAGTGAAGGGGGGGCGAAGGGGTGGAACACTGAAGCTTTCTTT. Its protein is CASSEGGAKGWNTEAFF.

The sample holds a few counts of this clonotype. The chain recombines TRBV6-4 with TRBJ2-2, with no clear D. The CDR3 has 14 residues. Deletions cut 4 bases from V and 1 base from J, with 7 bases between. CDR1 MRHNA and CDR2 SNTAGT come from the germline V gene. CDR3 nucleotide sequence: TGTGCCAGCAGTGTAGCCCGGAACACCGGGGAGCTGTTTTTT. This encodes CASSVARNTGELFF.

This clonotype came up many times. The rearrangement joins TRBV10-3 to TRBJ2-3, with D possibly being TRBD2 (7 bases). The CDR3 extends over 12 amino acids. Deletions cut 5 bases from V and 8 bases from J, with 11 bases between. Germline V lookup: CDR1 ENHRY, CDR2 SYGVKD. The CDR3 nucleotides read TGTGCCATCAGTCCAGGGGAGGGTACGCAGTATTTT. The encoded protein is CAISPGEGTQYF.

The chain combines TRBV7-8 with TRBJ1-2; possibly TRBD1 for D (6 bases). Trimming removed 1 base at V and 1 base at J, with 13 bases between. This CDR3 spans 16 amino acids. Germline V gene sequence: CDR1 SGHVS, CDR2 FQNEAQ. The CDR3 sequence: CASSLGGGGVNYGYTF. The CDR3 nucleotides are TGTGCCAGCAGCTTAGGGGGAGGGGGGGTTAACTATGGCTACACCTTC.

This clonotype came up a few times. V gene TRBV6-2 or TRBV6-3 combines with J gene TRBJ1-6; D ambiguous. Germline V gene lookup returns CDR1 MNHEY and CDR2 SVGEGT. Trimming shortened V by 2 bases and J by 5 bases, and 7 bases separated the two germline ends. The CDR3 is 14 amino acids. This chain's CDR3 is CASSYREDNSPLHF. CDR3 DNA sequence: TGTGCCAGCAGTTACCGGGAGGATAATTCACCCCTCCACTTT.

This clonotype came up a few times. The V gene is TRBV6-2 or TRBV6-3, the J gene TRBJ1-2; TRBD1 is a possible D gene (5 bases). The V end lost 4 bases, the J end lost 2 bases, and 14 bases lay between the germline ends. This CDR3 comprises 15 residues. Germline-derived CDR1 and CDR2 are MNHEY and SVGEGT. This chain's CDR3 is CASSSPMTVNYGYTF. The CDR3 DNA reads TGTGCCAGCAGTTCGCCAATGACAGTAAACTATGGCTACACCTTC.

This clonotype was seen only a few times. This chain connects TRBV5-1 to TRBJ2-2; D not certain. The CDR3 has 15 residues. V shed 2 bases and J shed 0 bases, with 8 bases lying between them. Per germline, CDR1 SGHRS and CDR2 YFSETQ. The CDR3 DNA sequence: TGCGCCAGCAGCTTTACCTTCGCGAACACCGGGGAGCTGTTTTTT. Protein: CASSFTFANTGELFF.

This clonotype has ten or more counts. The J gene is TRBJ2-1, the V gene TRBV6-2 or TRBV6-3; TRBD1 matches 7 bases. Trimming cost V 6 bases and J 4 bases; bases outside gene matches: 15. CDR3 length: 17 residues. The germline V gene has CDR1 MNHEY and CDR2 SVGEGT. The CDR3 nucleotides are TGTGCCAGCAGAAAAGGGGCCGGGACAGTGCCTTACAATGAGCAGTTCTTC. It is translated as CASRKGAGTVPYNEQFF.

This clonotype has at least ten counts. The chain is built from TRBV20-1 and TRBJ1-2; TRBD1 is a possible D gene (5 bases). There are 12 residues in the CDR3. The ends were cut back, 6 bases at V and 5 bases at J, with 13 bases in the middle. Germline V gives CDR1 DFQATT, CDR2 SNEGSKA (reference sequence). The CDR3 is CSASVGGYGYTF. The CDR3 nucleotides read TGCAGTGCCTCGGTCGGGGGGTATGGCTACACCTTC.

The chain recombines TRBV29-1 with TRBJ1-1, with a possible D match to TRBD1 (6 bases). CDR3 length: 17 amino acids. Germline V gene lookup returns CDR1 SQVTM and CDR2 ANQGSEA. Trimming left V 0 bases short and J 1 base short, with 18 bases between. DNA of the CDR3: TGCAGCGTTGAAGATAGGGGGAGGGGTTCAGAGAACACTGAAGCTTTCTTT. It translates to CSVEDRGRGSENTEAFF.